The source of this T cell receptor (beta chain) is a study of T cells in Graves' hyperthyroidism and ophthalmopathy. Study background: Initial diagnosis, before any treatment, was when peripheral blood was collected. General study findings and limits: Blood also carried most thyroid clonotypes expanded above 0.001.

The source material, RNA transcripts, was used to amplify TCR beta CDR3 regions. A set of HTBI primers served as the primers for a first-round RT-PCR of the TCR CDR3. One entry per CDR3 protein results from TCRdb running MiXCR on the multiplex PCR reads. The table records some 440,000 distinct CDR3 sequences, 15% to 18% of them present only once. Calling Graves' hyperthyroidism stable meant ophthalmopathy did not progress within 18 months. CDR3 size: 14 residues. The ends were cut back, 3 bases at V and 6 bases at J, with 13 bases in the middle. CDR1 SGHRS and CDR2 YFSETQ come from the germline V gene. On this clonotype itself: Its antigen is unidentified.

The chain employs TRBV5-1 and TRBJ2-4, with D possibly being TRBD2 (5 bases). The TCR comes from a woman aged 18-30 years with Graves' hyperthyroidism. The material sequenced was blood. CDR3 sequence: CASSSPRRGNIQYF. Here the CDR3 DNA reads TGCGCCAGCAGCTCTCCCCGACGGGGAAACATTCAGTACTTC.